These 19 T cell receptor beta chains share one sample of origin, sequenced in a study of T-cell reconstitution after alpha-beta-depleted transplantation in children. Unique molecular identifiers tagged the TCRbeta library. From the PCR reads, TCRdb called clonotypes with MiXCR, one entry per CDR3 protein. Of 300,000 or so distinct CDR3 sequences listed, approximately 9.8% are singletons. The material was PBMCs from the stem cell graft donor, obtained from the stem cell graft. These receptors came from a human donor who donated a stem cell graft to a child with SCID.

This clonotype was seen more than once but under ten times. The rearrangement uses TRBV3-1 and TRBJ2-5; no definite D call. V dropped 4 bases and J dropped 1 base, with 13 bases sitting between them. The CDR3 extends over 15 amino acids. Germline V gene data show CDR1 as LGHDT and CDR2 as YNNKEL (reference sequence). The DNA for the CDR3 is TGTGCCAGCAGCCTCACACCAAGGCCCCAAGAGACCCAGTACTTC. Translation: CASSLTPRPQETQYF.

The gene calls are TRBV20-1 and TRBJ2-7; no clear D. Germline CDR1 DFQATT, CDR2 SNEGSKA (reference sequence). CDR3 length equals 13 residues. The germline V and J ends were trimmed by 1 base and 0 bases, with 7 bases remaining between them. CDR3 loop: CSARGPYSYEQYF. The CDR3, as DNA: TGCAGTGCTAGAGGCCCCTACTCCTACGAGCAGTACTTC.

Remarks on this clonotype: The germline gene is not matched at one end of the junction; a read error may be the cause. The V and J genes are TRBV3-1 and TRBJ2-5, with 9 bases fitting TRBD2. This CDR3 contains 15 residues. Germline-derived CDR1 and CDR2 are LGHDT and YNNKEL (reference sequence). CDR3 sequence: CASTQAGGFQETQYF. CDR3 in DNA: TGTGCCAGCACCCAAGCGGGGGGCTTCCAAGAGACCCAGTACTTC.

The chain employs TRBV5-1 and TRBJ2-3; 11 nucleotides agree with TRBD2. The CDR3 length is 15 residues. Per the germline V gene, CDR1 is SGHRS and CDR2 is YFSETQ. V lost 3 bases and J lost 3; bases outside the gene matches: 3. This chain's CDR3 is CASSSGLADTDTQYF. The CDR3 DNA reads TGCGCCAGCAGCTCGGGACTAGCGGATACAGATACGCAGTATTTT.

This clonotype was seen only a few times. V and J are TRBV6-5 and TRBJ1-4; D not resolved. Germline CDR1 MNHEY, CDR2 SVGAGI. The germline V and J ends were trimmed by 6 bases and 4 bases, with 15 bases remaining between them. This CDR3 has 15 residues. The CDR3 region has the DNA TGTGCCAGCAGCCACTCAGCTAATCATAATGAAAAACTGTTTTTT. Its translation is CASSHSANHNEKLFF.

V gene TRBV20-1 combines with J gene TRBJ2-1; 8 nucleotides agree with TRBD2. This CDR3 comprises 16 residues. With V trimmed by 6 bases and J by 9 bases, 19 bases remained unmatched. The V gene's germline CDR1 is DFQATT and CDR2 SNEGSKA (reference sequence). CDR3 in DNA: TGCAGTGCCTCCCCGTTGGGTAGCGGGGAGGAGAGTGAGCAGTTCTTC. Its translation: CSASPLGSGEESEQFF.

The chain is built from TRBV29-1 and TRBJ2-5; possibly TRBD1 for D (5 bases). Trimming took off 7 bases at V and 7 bases at J, with 19 bases between the two ends. Germline CDR1 and CDR2: SQVTM and ANQGSEA. The CDR3 has 13 amino acids. CDR3 sequence reads: CSDQDTLGGTQYF. CDR3 nucleotide sequence: TGCAGCGACCAGGACACCCTAGGTGGGACCCAGTACTTC.

A few counts support this clonotype. The chain is built from TRBV5-6 and TRBJ2-4; D is ambiguous. This CDR3 contains 15 residues. V lost 3 bases and J lost 0, with 10 bases in between. The germline V gene has CDR1 SGHDT and CDR2 YYEEEE. As DNA, the CDR3 is TGTGCCAGCAGCTCAGGATCGGGAGCCAAAAACATTCAGTACTTC. Protein sequence: CASSSGSGAKNIQYF.

This clonotype occurred many times. The CDR3 is CASSLGQGRTDTQYF. CDR3 DNA: TGCGCCAGCAGCTTGGGACAGGGGAGGACAGATACGCAGTATTTT. This sequence joins TRBV5-1 and TRBJ2-3, with TRBD1 identical over 8 bases. The V segment lost 0 bases and the J segment 3 bases; nucleotides outside the gene matches: 3. The germline V gene encodes CDR1 SGHRS and CDR2 YFSETQ. The CDR3 loop spans 15 amino acids. Full variable domain (rest looked up from reference TRBV5-1 and TRBJ2-3): KAGVTQTPRYLIKTRGQQVTLSCSPISGHRSVSWYQQTPGQGLQFLFEYFSETQRNKGNFPGRFSGRQFSNSRSEMNVSTLELGDSALYLCASSLGQGRTDTQYFGPGTRLTVL.

This clonotype was picked up a small number of times. This chain joins TRBV10-3 and TRBJ1-1; D might be TRBD1 (6 bases). V lost 0 bases and J lost 4, with 6 bases in between. Germline CDR1 ENHRY, CDR2 SYGVKD. CDR3 length equals 13 residues. This CDR3 reads CAISESGATEAFF. In DNA, the CDR3 is TGTGCCATCAGTGAGTCGGGGGCCACTGAAGCTTTCTTT.

The chain carries TRBV12-5 and TRBJ2-1, with D hard to call. The CDR3 is 11 amino acids. With 0 bases removed from V and 8 bases from J, the gap between germline ends came to 2 bases. In germline, CDR1 is LGHNT, CDR2 FRNRAP. CDR3 in DNA: TGTGCTAGTGGTTTGGTATATGAGCAGTTCTTC. Its translation: CASGLVYEQFF.

This clonotype was seen a few times. The chain has TRBV7-6 and TRBJ2-7, with TRBD1 matching over 7 bases. V trimming: 5 bases; J trimming: 6 bases; junction bases outside the gene matches: 4. This CDR3 is 12 amino acids long. Per the germline V gene, CDR1 is SGHVS and CDR2 is FNYEAQ. The CDR3 protein is CASSADRAEQYF. CDR3 DNA sequence: TGTGCCAGCAGCGCCGACAGGGCCGAGCAGTACTTC.

This clonotype was recorded at least ten times. This chain uses TRBV18 with TRBJ2-5; D unresolved. V lost 1 base to trimming and J lost 5 bases, with 2 bases between them. The CDR3 totals 11 residues. Per germline, CDR1 KGHSH and CDR2 LQKENI. The chain's CDR3 is CASSPRETQYF. The CDR3 coding sequence is TGTGCCAGCTCACCACGGGAGACCCAGTACTTC.

This chain uses TRBV20-1 with TRBJ1-1, with D maybe TRBD1 (5 bases). Germline CDR1 reads DFQATT; CDR2 reads SNEGSKA (reference sequence). The ends were cut back, 1 base at V and 5 bases at J, with 11 bases in the middle. The CDR3 loop spans 13 amino acids. CDR3 in amino acids: CSARGGAGTEAFF. The CDR3 nucleotides are TGCAGTGCTAGAGGGGGCGCGGGAACTGAAGCTTTCTTT.

This chain connects TRBV20-1 to TRBJ2-1; weak D call: TRBD1 (6 bases). V gave up 5 bases and J gave up 8 bases, with 19 bases separating them. This CDR3 contains 14 residues. CDR1 and CDR2 (germline): DFQATT, SNEGSKA (reference sequence). CDR3 region: CSADTGLFGDEQFF. Written as DNA, the CDR3 is TGCAGTGCTGATACAGGGCTTTTTGGCGATGAGCAGTTCTTC.

The chain recombines TRBV7-9 with TRBJ1-1; D is unresolved. This CDR3 has 13 amino acids. Germline V gene sequence: CDR1 SEHNR, CDR2 FQNEAQ (reference sequence). Trimming pared 1 base from V and 8 bases from J, leaving 11 bases between. CDR3 amino acids: CASSLVFKSEAFF. Here the CDR3 DNA reads TGTGCCAGCAGCTTAGTGTTTAAGTCGGAAGCTTTCTTT.

The chain uses TRBV4-2 and TRBJ2-6; 9 bases agree with TRBD1. Germline CDR1 is LGHNA and CDR2 is YNFKEQ. V lost 5 bases and J lost 0; bases outside the gene matches: 11. This CDR3 has 19 residues. CDR3 region: CASSNEQGAMNSGANVLTF. CDR3 bases: TGTGCCAGCAGCAACGAACAGGGGGCGATGAACTCTGGGGCCAACGTCCTGACTTTC.

This chain connects TRBV7-9 to TRBJ1-1; a weak D match, TRBD1 (5 bases). CDR3 length equals 15 residues. V gave up 1 base and J gave up 6 bases, with 15 bases separating them. Germline V gives CDR1 SEHNR, CDR2 FQNEAQ (reference sequence). As DNA, the CDR3 is TGTGCCAGCAGCTTAGTGGAGGGGCAGGTCGCTGAAGCTTTCTTT. This codes for CASSLVEGQVAEAFF.

This clonotype showed up just a few times. V and J are TRBV5-1 and TRBJ2-1; D uncertain. Germline V gives CDR1 SGHRS, CDR2 YFSETQ. Deletions cut 2 bases from V and 0 bases from J, with 6 bases between. The CDR3 has 14 residues. CDR3 sequence reads: CASSLVGSYNEQFF. CDR3 sequence (DNA): TGCGCCAGCAGCTTAGTCGGCTCCTACAATGAGCAGTTCTTC.